A single sample gave rise to the 8 T cell receptor beta chains below, sequenced in a study of shared clonotypes between healthy human individuals. The method was immunoSEQ multiplex PCR; TCRdb's version includes in-frame clones alone and lacks a portion of them. This table holds about 1.5 million clones, roughly 95% found once. The sample was naive CD4+ T cells sorted from blood. Subset described: CD45RA+ positively selected. The receptors come from a man aged 30-40 years in good health.

The chain has TRBV25-1 and TRBJ1-1; TRBD1 agrees at 7 bases. The CDR3 is 13 amino acids. Germline values: CDR1 MGHDK, CDR2 SYGVNS. After removal of 8 bases from V and 1 base from J, the junction contained 4 bases not matched to a gene. Written as DNA, the CDR3 is TGTGCCAGCGGGAGGACAGGGAACACTGAAGCTTTCTTT. It codes for CASGRTGNTEAFF.

The chain is built from TRBV7-2 and TRBJ2-5; 11 bases are a match to TRBD2. The CDR3 has 16 residues. Germline V lookup: CDR1 SGHTA, CDR2 FQGNSA. The J segment lost 2 bases and the V segment lost 1 base, leaving 3 bases of the junction unmatched. CDR3 nucleotide sequence: TGTGCCAGCAGCTTAGTAGGGACTAGCGGTCAAGAGACCCAGTACTTC. This sequence encodes CASSLVGTSGQETQYF.

This clone was picked up one time. This chain joins TRBV4-1 and TRBJ2-3; 7 bases match TRBD2. Trimming cost V 6 bases and J 2 bases; bases outside gene matches: 8. The germline CDR1 and CDR2 sequences are MGHRA and YSYEKL. The CDR3 consists of 15 residues. Written as DNA, the CDR3 is TGCGCCAGCAGGGGGGGGGAGGCTGCCACAGATACGCAGTATTTT. It codes for CASRGGEAATDTQYF.

The chain recombines TRBV5-1 with TRBJ2-2, with TRBD2 matching 8 bases. With V trimmed by 6 bases and J by 0 bases, 4 bases remained unmatched. This CDR3 spans 15 amino acids. The germline V gene encodes CDR1 SGHRS and CDR2 YFSETQ. DNA for the CDR3: TGCGCCAGCACCTTAGCGGGATCGAACACCGGGGAGCTGTTTTTT. It yields the protein CASTLAGSNTGELFF.

The CDR3 DNA is TGTGCCAGCAGACAGGGTACTCAGCCCCAGCATTTT. Translation gives CASRQGTQPQHF. V gene TRBV27 combines with J gene TRBJ1-5, with D possibly matching TRBD1 (6 bases). The germline V gene encodes CDR1 MNHEY and CDR2 SMNVEV (reference sequence). The germline V and J ends were trimmed by 6 bases and 6 bases, with 9 bases remaining between them. The CDR3 is made up of 12 amino acids.

The chain couples TRBV7-2 to TRBJ1-4, with D possibly being TRBD1 (5 bases). V lost 7 bases and J lost 15, with 21 bases in between. The CDR3 is made up of 13 amino acids. The germline V gene has CDR1 SGHTA and CDR2 FQGNSA. CDR3 coding DNA: TGTGCCAGCACCCCCGGCTGGGGCCCCTTTATGTTTTTT. Protein product: CASTPGWGPFMFF.

The chain uses TRBV6-1 and TRBJ1-1; D call uncertain. Germline V gives CDR1 MNHNS, CDR2 SASEGT. Trimming cost V 7 bases and J 1 base, with 10 bases left between them. There are 13 residues in the CDR3. CDR3 coding DNA: TGTGCCAGCACCCGCCGGTGGAACACTGAAGCTTTCTTT. It yields the protein CASTRRWNTEAFF.

This chain links TRBV19 with TRBJ2-5, with D possibly TRBD1 on 6 matching bases. The CDR3 consists of 13 residues. Germline V gene sequence: CDR1 LNHDA, CDR2 SQIVND (reference sequence). V lost 6 bases and J lost 4, with 12 bases in between. CDR3 sequence: CASRGRGRETQYF. CDR3 in DNA: TGTGCCAGTAGGGGCAGGGGCCGAGAGACCCAGTACTTC.